The rows below give T cell receptor beta chains drawn from one sample of a study of vaccination and CD4 T cells after COVID-19. Antigens for these TCRs are unknown. TCRdb reprocessed the PCR reads via MiXCR and lists one record per CDR3 protein. This table holds 7,000 to 9,000 distinct CDR3 sequences, roughly 32% found once. Sequencing was done on a sample of CD4+ T cells from blood, cultured in vitro. Source of these receptors: a human donor in good health. Each CDR3 is given with its conserved first and last residue. The order of the fields is V gene, D gene, J gene, clone size, CDR3 DNA, CDR3 protein. D genes are given only for firm matches. Clone size appears in some rows only: once, few, many, or a class for an expanded clone.

TRBV6-1	.	TRBJ2-7	.	TGTGCCAGCAGAACCCAGCGAGATGGTTACGAGCAGTACTTC	CASRTQRDGYEQYF
TRBV7-2	TRBD2	TRBJ2-1	few	TGTGCCAGCAGCTTAATCGCTAGCGGGTACAATGAGCAGTTCTTC	CASSLIASGYNEQFF
TRBV27	.	TRBJ2-1	few	TGTGCCAGCAGTTTAGGACGTGGGCTAGGGAATGAGCAGTTCTTC	CASSLGRGLGNEQFF
TRBV6-1	.	TRBJ1-2	medium-sized	TGTGCCAGCAGTGAGGAGGGGTATGGCTACACCTTC	CASSEEGYGYTF
TRBV27	.	TRBJ1-6	medium-sized	TGTGCCAGCAGCTCCTTCCCGGGTGGGAATAATTCACCCCTCCACTTT	CASSSFPGGNNSPLHF
TRBV18	.	TRBJ1-5	.	TGTGCCAGCTCACCAGATAGGGGCCGGCTGGGCCAGCATTTT	CASSPDRGRLGQHF
TRBV24-1	.	TRBJ2-7	.	TGTGCCACCAGTGACCGGGGACGGCTAACCTACGAGCAGTACTTC	CATSDRGRLTYEQYF
TRBV28	.	TRBJ1-2	few	TGTGCCAGCAGTTCGGAGAGAGCCGGCTACACCTTC	CASSSERAGYTF
TRBV27	TRBD2	TRBJ2-7	.	TGTGCCAGCAGCCCCGCGGGACTAGCGGAGAACTACGAGCAGTACTTC	CASSPAGLAENYEQYF
TRBV6-1	TRBD2	TRBJ2-3	.	TGTGCCAGCAGGGGACTAGCGGGAGAGGGTACGCAGTATTTT	CASRGLAGEGTQYF
TRBV19	TRBD1	TRBJ1-5	.	TGTGCCAGTAGTATGGACAGGGGATCAGGTCAGCCCCAGCATTTT	CASSMDRGSGQPQHF
TRBV6-2/TRBV6-3	.	TRBJ1-5	few	TGTGCCAGCAGTCTTAGAAGGGGTAAAGAGCCCCAGCATTTT	CASSLRRGKEPQHF
TRBV7-2	TRBD1	TRBJ1-5	few	TGTGCCAGCGGACAGGATAGCAATCAGCCCCAGCATTTT	CASGQDSNQPQHF
TRBV18	TRBD1	TRBJ1-5	.	TGTGCCAGCTCATCACAGGGGGCTGATCAGCCCCAGCATTTT	CASSSQGADQPQHF
TRBV11-3	.	TRBJ1-1	.	TGTGCCAGCAGCCCACACCCGGGACACCCTATCCTAACGAGCCGTGCTGAAGCTTTCTTT	CASSPHPGHPILTSRAEAFF
TRBV6-2/TRBV6-3	.	TRBJ1-2	.	TGTGCCAGCAGTTACTCGACTGGCTACACCTTC	CASSYSTGYTF
TRBV27	TRBD1	TRBJ1-2	medium-sized	TGTGCCAGCAGTCCGGACAGGGATGGCTACACCTTC	CASSPDRDGYTF
TRBV20-1	.	TRBJ2-7	few	TGCAGTGCGATACTTCAGACAAACGAGCAGTACTTC	CSAILQTNEQYF